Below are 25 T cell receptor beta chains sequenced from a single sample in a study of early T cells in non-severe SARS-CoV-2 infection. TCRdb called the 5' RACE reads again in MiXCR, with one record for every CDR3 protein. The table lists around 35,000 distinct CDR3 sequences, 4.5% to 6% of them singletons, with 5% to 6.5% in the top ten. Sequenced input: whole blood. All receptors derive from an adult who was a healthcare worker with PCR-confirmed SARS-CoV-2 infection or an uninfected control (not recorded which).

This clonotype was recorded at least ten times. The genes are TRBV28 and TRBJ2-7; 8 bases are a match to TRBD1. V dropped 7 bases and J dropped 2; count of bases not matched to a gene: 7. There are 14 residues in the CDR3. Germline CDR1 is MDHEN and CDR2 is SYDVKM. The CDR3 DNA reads TGTGCCAGCAACCGACCGGACAGGGCCTACGAGCAGTACTTC. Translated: CASNRPDRAYEQYF.

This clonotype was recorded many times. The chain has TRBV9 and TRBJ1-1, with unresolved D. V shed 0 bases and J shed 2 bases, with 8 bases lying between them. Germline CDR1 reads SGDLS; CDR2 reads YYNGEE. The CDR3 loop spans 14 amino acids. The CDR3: CASSVEDTNTEAFF. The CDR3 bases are TGTGCCAGCAGCGTAGAAGACACAAACACTGAAGCTTTCTTT.

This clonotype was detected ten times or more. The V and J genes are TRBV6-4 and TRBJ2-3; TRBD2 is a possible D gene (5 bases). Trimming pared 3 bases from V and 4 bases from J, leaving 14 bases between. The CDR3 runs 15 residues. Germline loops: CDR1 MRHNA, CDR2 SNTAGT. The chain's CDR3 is CASSEGGSGADTQYF. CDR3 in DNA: TGTGCCAGCAGTGAGGGCGGGTCCGGGGCAGATACGCAGTATTTT.

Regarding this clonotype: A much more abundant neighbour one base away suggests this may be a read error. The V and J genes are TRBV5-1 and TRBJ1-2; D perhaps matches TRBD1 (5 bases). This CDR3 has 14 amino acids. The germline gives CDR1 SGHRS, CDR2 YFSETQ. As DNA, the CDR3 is TGCGCCAGCAGCTTGGGGGGCCCACTTTATGGCTGCACCTTC. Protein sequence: CASSLGGPLYGCTF.

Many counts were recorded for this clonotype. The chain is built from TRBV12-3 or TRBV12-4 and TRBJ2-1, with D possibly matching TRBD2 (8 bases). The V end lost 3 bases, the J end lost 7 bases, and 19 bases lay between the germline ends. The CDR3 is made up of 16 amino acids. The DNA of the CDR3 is TGTGCCAGCAGTTTCCAACTAGCGGAGGGGGCTAATGAGCAGTTCTTC. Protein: CASSFQLAEGANEQFF.

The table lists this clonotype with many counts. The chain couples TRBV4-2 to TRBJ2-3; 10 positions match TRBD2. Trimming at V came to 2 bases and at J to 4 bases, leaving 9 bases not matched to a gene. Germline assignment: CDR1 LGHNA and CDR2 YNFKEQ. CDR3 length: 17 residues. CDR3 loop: CASSQLLAGAGADTQYF. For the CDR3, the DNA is TGTGCCAGCAGCCAACTTCTAGCGGGAGCCGGCGCAGATACGCAGTATTTT.

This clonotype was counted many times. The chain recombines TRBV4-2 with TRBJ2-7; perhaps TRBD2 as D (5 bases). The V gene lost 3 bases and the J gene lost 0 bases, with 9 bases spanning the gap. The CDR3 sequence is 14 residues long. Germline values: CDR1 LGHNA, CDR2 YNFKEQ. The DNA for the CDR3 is TGTGCCAGCAGCCACATAGCGATCTCCTACGAGCAGTACTTC. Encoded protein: CASSHIAISYEQYF.

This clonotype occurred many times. The CDR3 sequence: CATSRDGNSNTEAFF. The CDR3 DNA sequence: TGTGCCACCAGCAGAGATGGGAACAGCAACACTGAAGCTTTCTTT. The V call is TRBV15, the J call TRBJ1-1; no definite D call. CDR1 is LNHNV and CDR2 is YYDKDF in the germline V gene (reference sequence). The CDR3 extends over 15 amino acids. V was clipped by 0 bases and J by 2 bases, with 10 bases between them.

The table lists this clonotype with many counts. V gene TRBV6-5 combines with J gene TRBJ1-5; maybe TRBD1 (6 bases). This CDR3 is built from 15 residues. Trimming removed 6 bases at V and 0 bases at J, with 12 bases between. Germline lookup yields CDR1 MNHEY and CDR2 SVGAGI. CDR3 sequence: CASRKQGGSNQPQHF. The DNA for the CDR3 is TGTGCCAGCAGAAAACAGGGAGGTAGCAATCAGCCCCAGCATTTT.

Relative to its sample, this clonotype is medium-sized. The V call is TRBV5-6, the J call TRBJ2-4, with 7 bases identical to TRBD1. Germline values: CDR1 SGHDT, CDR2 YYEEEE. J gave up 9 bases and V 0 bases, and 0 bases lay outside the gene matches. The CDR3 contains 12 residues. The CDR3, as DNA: TGTGCCAGCAGCTTGGGGGACAGCATTCAGTACTTC. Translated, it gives CASSLGDSIQYF.

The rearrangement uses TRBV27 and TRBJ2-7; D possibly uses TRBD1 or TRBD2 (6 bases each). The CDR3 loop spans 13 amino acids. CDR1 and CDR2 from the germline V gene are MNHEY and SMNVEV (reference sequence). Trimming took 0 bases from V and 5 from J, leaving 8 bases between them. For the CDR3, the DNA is TGTGCCAGCAGTTTATCAGGGGGGAACGAGCAGTACTTC. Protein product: CASSLSGGNEQYF.

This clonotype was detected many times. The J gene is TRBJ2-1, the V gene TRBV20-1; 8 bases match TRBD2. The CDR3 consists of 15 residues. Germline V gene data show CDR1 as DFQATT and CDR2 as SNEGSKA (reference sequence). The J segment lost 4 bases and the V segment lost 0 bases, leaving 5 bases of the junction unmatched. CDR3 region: CSARDGAGGYNEQFF. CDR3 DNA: TGCAGTGCTAGAGATGGTGCGGGGGGTTACAATGAGCAGTTCTTC.

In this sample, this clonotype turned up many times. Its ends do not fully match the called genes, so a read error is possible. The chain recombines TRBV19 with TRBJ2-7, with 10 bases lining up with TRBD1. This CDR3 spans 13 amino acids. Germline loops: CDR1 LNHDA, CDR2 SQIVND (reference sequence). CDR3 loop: CASSIRQGAFPNF. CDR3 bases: TGTGCCAGTAGTATACGACAGGGGGCCTTCCCGAACTTC.

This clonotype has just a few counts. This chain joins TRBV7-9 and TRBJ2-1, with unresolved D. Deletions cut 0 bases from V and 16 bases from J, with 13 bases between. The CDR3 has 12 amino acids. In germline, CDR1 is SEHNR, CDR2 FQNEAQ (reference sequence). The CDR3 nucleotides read TGTGCCAGCAGCTTAGCGACCCAACCCATATTCTTC. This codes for CASSLATQPIFF. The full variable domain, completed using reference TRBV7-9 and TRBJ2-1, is DTGVSQNPRHKITKRGQNVTFRCDPISEHNRLYWYRQTLGQGPEFLTYFQNEAQLEKSRLLSDRFSAERPKGSFSTLEIQRTEQGDSAMYLCASSLATQPIFFGPGTRLTVL.

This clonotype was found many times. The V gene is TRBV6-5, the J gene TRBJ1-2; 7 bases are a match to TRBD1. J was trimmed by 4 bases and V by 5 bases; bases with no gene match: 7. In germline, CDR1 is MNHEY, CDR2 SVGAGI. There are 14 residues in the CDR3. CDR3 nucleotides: TGTGCCAGCAGTGAGACAGGGAGTTTCTATGGCTACACCTTC. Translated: CASSETGSFYGYTF.

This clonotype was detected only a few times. CDR3 nucleotide sequence: TGTGCCAGCTCTCCAGGTGGGGCCAACGTCCTGACTTTC. Its protein product is CASSPGGANVLTF. The rearrangement uses TRBV19 and TRBJ2-6; D not resolved. V gave up 9 bases and J gave up 3 bases, with 9 bases separating them. The CDR3 totals 13 residues. The germline V gene encodes CDR1 LNHDA and CDR2 SQIVND (reference sequence). Based on the CDR3 plus reference TRBV19 and TRBJ2-6, the full variable domain is DGGITQSPKYLFRKEGQNVTLSCEQNLNHDAMYWYRQDPGQGLRLIYYSQIVNDFQKGDIAEGYSVSREKKESFPLTVTSAQKNPTAFYLCASSPGGANVLTFGAGSRLTVL.

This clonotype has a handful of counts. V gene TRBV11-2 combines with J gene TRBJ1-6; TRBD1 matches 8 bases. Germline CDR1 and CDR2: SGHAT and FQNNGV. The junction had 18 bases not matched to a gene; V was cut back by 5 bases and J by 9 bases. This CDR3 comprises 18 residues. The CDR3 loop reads CASSQGPGTGRPGSPLHF. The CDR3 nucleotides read TGTGCCAGCAGCCAAGGTCCCGGGACAGGACGGCCGGGTTCACCCCTCCACTTT.

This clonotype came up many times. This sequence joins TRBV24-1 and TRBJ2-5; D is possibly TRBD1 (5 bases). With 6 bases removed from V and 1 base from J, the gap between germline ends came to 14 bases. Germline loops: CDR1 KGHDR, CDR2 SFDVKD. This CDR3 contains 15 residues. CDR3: CATSMSGKVQETQYF. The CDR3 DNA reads TGTGCCACCAGTATGTCAGGGAAGGTCCAAGAGACCCAGTACTTC.

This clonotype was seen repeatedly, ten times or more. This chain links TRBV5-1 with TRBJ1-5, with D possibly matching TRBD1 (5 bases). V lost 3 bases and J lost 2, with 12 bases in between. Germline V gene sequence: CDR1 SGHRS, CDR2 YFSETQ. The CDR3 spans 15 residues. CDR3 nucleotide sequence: TGCGCCAGCAGCTCCCCGGGACTCCGCAATCAGCCCCAGCATTTT. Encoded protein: CASSSPGLRNQPQHF.

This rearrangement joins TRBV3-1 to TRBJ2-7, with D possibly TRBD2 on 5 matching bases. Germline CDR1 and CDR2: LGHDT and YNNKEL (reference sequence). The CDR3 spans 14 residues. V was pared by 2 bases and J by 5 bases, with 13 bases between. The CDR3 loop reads CASSQILAAHEQYF. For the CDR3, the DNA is TGTGCCAGCAGCCAAATTCTAGCAGCCCACGAGCAGTACTTC.

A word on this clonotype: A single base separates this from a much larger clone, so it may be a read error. CDR3 nucleotide sequence: TGCAGCGTCCCTCACAAAGATACGCAGTATTTT. Encoded protein: CSVPHKDTQYF. This rearrangement joins TRBV29-1 to TRBJ2-3; no firm D call. The germline gives CDR1 SQVTM, CDR2 ANQGSEA. Trimming removed 6 bases at V and 5 bases at J, with 9 bases between. The CDR3 has 11 residues.

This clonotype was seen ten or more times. CDR3 bases: TGCGCCAGCAGCCAAGGTATTCCGGGCGGGCTAGCGGGAGGCTACGAGCAGTACTTC. Translation: CASSQGIPGGLAGGYEQYF. The chain carries TRBV4-1 and TRBJ2-7; 11 bases are a match to TRBD2. The ends lost 1 base at V and 3 bases at J; junction bases unmatched: 14. The CDR3 has 19 amino acids. Germline V CDR1 and CDR2: MGHRA, YSYEKL.

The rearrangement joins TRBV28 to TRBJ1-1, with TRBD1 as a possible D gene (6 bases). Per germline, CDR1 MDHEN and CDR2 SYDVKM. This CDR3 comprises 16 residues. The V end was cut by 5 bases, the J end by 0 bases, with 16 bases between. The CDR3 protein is CASSPLTGDLNTEAFF. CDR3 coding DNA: TGTGCCAGCAGTCCATTGACAGGCGACCTGAACACTGAAGCTTTCTTT. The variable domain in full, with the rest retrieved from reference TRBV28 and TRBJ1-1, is DVKVTQSSRYLVKRTGEKVFLECVQDMDHENMFWYRQDPGLGLRLIYFSYDVKMKEKGDIPEGYSVSREKKERFSLILESASTNQTSMYLCASSPLTGDLNTEAFFGQGTRLTVV.

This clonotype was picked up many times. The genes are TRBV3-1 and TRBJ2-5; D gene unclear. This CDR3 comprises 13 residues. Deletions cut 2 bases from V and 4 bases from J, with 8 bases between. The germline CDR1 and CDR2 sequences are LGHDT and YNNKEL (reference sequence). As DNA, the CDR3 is TGTGCCAGCAGCCAATGGTCGGCAGAGACCCAGTACTTC. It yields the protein CASSQWSAETQYF.

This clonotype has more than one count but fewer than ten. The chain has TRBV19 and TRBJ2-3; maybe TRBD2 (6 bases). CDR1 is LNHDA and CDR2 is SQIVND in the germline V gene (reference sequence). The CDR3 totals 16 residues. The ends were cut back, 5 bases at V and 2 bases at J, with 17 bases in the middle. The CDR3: CASSLRDSYLTDTQYF. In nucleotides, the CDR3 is TGTGCCAGTAGTCTCCGGGACTCCTACCTCACAGATACGCAGTATTTT.